This record covers a single TCR beta chain. V was trimmed by 1 base and J by 2 bases, leaving 12 bases between them. CDR1 is MNHEY, CDR2 SMNVEV, per germline (reference sequence). This CDR3 is 15 amino acids long. The record originates from a study of blood T cell repertoires in COVID-19. Assay used: immunoSEQ multiplex PCR; TCRdb lists only in-frame clones, some missing. The sample contains 400,000 to 500,000 clones, 75% to 90% of which appear only once. The TCR sequence derives from a woman in her twenties or thirties with active or convalescent COVID-19. The specimen sequenced was peripheral blood. This chain joins TRBV27 and TRBJ2-7; possible D gene TRBD2, 5 bases. For the CDR3, the DNA is TGTGCCAGCAGTTTATGGGTGGGAGCGGCCTACGAGCAGTACTTC. This encodes CASSLWVGAAYEQYF.